This TCR beta chain was identified in a study of Graves' ophthalmopathy and Graves' hyperthyroidism. This clonotype has more than one count but fewer than ten. Germline CDR1 SEHNR, CDR2 FQNEAQ (reference sequence). Trimming shortened V by 5 bases and J by 2 bases, and 6 bases separated the two germline ends. The CDR3 contains 13 residues. Amplification targeted the TCR beta CDR3 regions, with RNA transcripts as the source material. First-round RT-PCR relied on HTBI primers, and a second-round multiplex PCR came next. From the multiplex PCR reads, TCRdb called clonotypes with MiXCR, one entry per CDR3 protein. This repertoire shows about 740,000 distinct CDR3 sequences, 40% found once; its top ten account for roughly 45%.

The genes are TRBV7-9 and TRBJ2-2, with D unclear. Material for sequencing was peripheral blood. The clonotype was recovered from an adult man with Graves' ophthalmopathy. The CDR3: CASSVRNTGELFF. As DNA, the CDR3 is TGTGCCAGCAGCGTCAGAAACACCGGGGAGCTGTTTTTT.